This T cell receptor beta chain derives from a study of vaccination and CD4 T cells after COVID-19. About the study: A few convalescent patients provided samples that were taken at day 14 and days 161 to 241 post-vaccination.

This clonotype was seen a few times. The target antigen is unknown. Sequencing of cultured CD4+ T cell DNA used the Oncomine TCR Beta short-read assay. Using the QIAamp micro DNA kit, genomic DNA was extracted from the CD4+ T cells that had been cultured. One entry per CDR3 protein, called by TCRdb with MiXCR from the PCR reads. The sample consists of tens of thousands of distinct CDR3 sequences, around two fifths of them appearing once. The V gene lost 2 bases and the J gene lost 4 bases, with 8 bases spanning the gap. The germline V gene encodes CDR1 LNHDA and CDR2 SQIVND (reference sequence). The CDR3 totals 13 residues. Documented time point: late sampling 161 to 241 days after vaccination in a few convalescent patients. The treatment was: roughly 10-day PBMC culture with coronavirus spike peptide pools or control peptides (ViraFEST assay). Peptide pools at 9.5 to 10 ug/ml and IL-2 at around 10 IU/ml were added to cultures of under 2.5 million PBMCs per well.

The sequences come from CD4+ T cells from blood, cultured in vitro, collected about 7 months after SARS-CoV-2 vaccination. This receptor was taken from a human donor who had recovered from COVID-19. The chain is built from TRBV19 and TRBJ2-5; D gene unclear. CDR3 region: CASSILEAETQYF. The CDR3 DNA sequence: TGTGCCAGTAGTATACTCGAGGCAGAGACCCAGTACTTC.